This T cell receptor (beta chain) was identified during a study of CD8 T cells in ankylosing spondylitis. Study-level findings and limits: Matched ankylosing spondylitis synovial fluid reportedly showed significant enrichment of disease-linked clones. Researchers report that disease-linked clones proved CD8+ and relatively rare in peripheral blood.

Using quantitative 5'-RACE with molecular barcodes, the authors made TCR beta libraries. TCRdb called the 5' RACE reads again in MiXCR, with one record for every CDR3 protein. The sample records under 250,000 distinct CDR3 sequences, about 10% being singletons. This clonotype has ten or more counts. Its specificity is not known. The source is a male donor with ankylosing spondylitis or in good health (not recorded which). The sequencing input was blood, either unsorted or a sorted T cell fraction (not recorded which).

The CDR3 reads CATSPGGGSDYNEQFF. In DNA form, the CDR3 reads TGTGCCACCAGCCCCGGGGGCGGTTCAGATTACAATGAGCAGTTCTTC. V is TRBV15 and J is TRBJ2-1, with D perhaps given as TRBD1 or TRBD2 (6 bases each). Germline V gene lookup returns CDR1 LNHNV and CDR2 YYDKDF (reference sequence). CDR3 length equals 16 residues. V was shortened by 5 bases and J by 4 bases, with 18 bases between the two germline ends.